These 27 T cell receptor beta chains came from one sample sequenced in a study of T-cell reconstitution after alpha-beta-depleted transplantation in children. For TCRbeta, the library was prepared with unique molecular identifiers. TCRdb reprocessed the PCR reads with MiXCR, giving one entry per CDR3 protein. The sample carries 200,000 to 250,000 distinct CDR3 sequences, roughly a tenth recorded once. The source was PBMCs from the stem cell graft donor, collected from the stem cell graft. Receptor source: a human donor who donated a stem cell graft to a child with acute lymphoblastic leukemia.

The CDR3: CASSDTGSKAYEQYF. In DNA form, the CDR3 reads TGCGCCAGCAGCGACACAGGGAGTAAGGCCTACGAGCAGTACTTC. J is TRBJ2-7 and V is TRBV5-1; possibly TRBD1 for D (6 bases). CDR1 is SGHRS and CDR2 is YFSETQ in the germline V gene. The ends were cut back, 4 bases at V and 2 bases at J, with 16 bases in the middle. The CDR3 totals 15 residues.

The rearrangement joins TRBV6-2 or TRBV6-3 to TRBJ1-2; 9 bases agree with TRBD1. Trimming at V came to 6 bases and at J to 5 bases, leaving 10 bases not matched to a gene. Germline V gene sequence: CDR1 MNHEY, CDR2 SVGEGT. This CDR3 comprises 15 residues. The CDR3 sequence is CASSRRGQGAYGYTF. For the CDR3, the DNA is TGTGCCAGCAGCCGGAGGGGACAGGGAGCTTATGGCTACACCTTC.

This chain joins TRBV6-6 and TRBJ1-1; maybe TRBD1 (6 bases). Trimming cost V 6 bases and J 7 bases, with 12 bases left between them. The CDR3 length is 12 residues. The germline gives CDR1 MNHNY, CDR2 SVGAGI (reference sequence). The CDR3 loop is CASRLQGFEAFF. The CDR3 coding sequence is TGTGCCAGCAGATTACAGGGATTTGAAGCTTTCTTT.

J is TRBJ2-7 and V is TRBV20-1; a weak D match, TRBD2 (6 bases). V was cut by 0 bases and J by 6 bases, with 12 bases left in between. This CDR3 has 13 amino acids. Germline-derived CDR1 and CDR2 are DFQATT and SNEGSKA (reference sequence). CDR3 region: CSARDPLGGEQYF. The CDR3 DNA reads TGCAGTGCTAGAGACCCCCTGGGGGGCGAGCAGTACTTC.

This chain joins TRBV27 and TRBJ1-1; perhaps TRBD1 as D (6 bases). Germline CDR1 and CDR2: MNHEY and SMNVEV (reference sequence). The CDR3 consists of 16 residues. V was shortened by 6 bases and J by 4 bases, with 21 bases between the two germline ends. The CDR3 nucleotides are TGTGCCAGCAGAAGAAACAGGGTGCGTCCTGCCACTGAAGCTTTCTTT. Encoded protein: CASRRNRVRPATEAFF.

This clonotype was found a few times. The chain recombines TRBV27 with TRBJ2-7; 10 nucleotides align to TRBD1. Unmatched junction bases numbered 6, after V lost 5 bases and J lost 5 bases. This CDR3 has 14 residues. Germline values: CDR1 MNHEY, CDR2 SMNVEV (reference sequence). The CDR3: CASSGQGVPDEQYF. The CDR3 DNA follows: TGTGCCAGCAGTGGACAGGGGGTCCCTGACGAGCAGTACTTC.

This clonotype turned up a few times. The chain employs TRBV3-1 and TRBJ2-3; 12 positions match TRBD2. Germline values: CDR1 LGHDT, CDR2 YNNKEL (reference sequence). The CDR3 has 16 residues. Trimming removed 0 bases from V and 5 bases from J; junction bases left unmatched: 3. The CDR3 loop reads CASSQDILAGGDTQYF. The CDR3, as DNA: TGTGCCAGCAGCCAAGATATACTAGCGGGAGGAGATACGCAGTATTTT.

The chain couples TRBV27 to TRBJ2-1, with 10 bases that match TRBD1. The germline V gene has CDR1 MNHEY and CDR2 SMNVEV (reference sequence). The V gene end was trimmed by 2 bases and the J gene end by 7 bases; junction bases not matched to a gene: 5. This CDR3 comprises 15 residues. The CDR3 DNA reads TGTGCCAGCAGTTTAAGAGGACAGGGGGGAAATGAGCAGTTCTTC. It translates to CASSLRGQGGNEQFF.

At least ten counts were recorded for this clonotype. This chain uses TRBV7-8 with TRBJ2-1; 7 nucleotides agree with TRBD2. Germline V gives CDR1 SGHVS, CDR2 FQNEAQ. CDR3 length: 15 residues. J was trimmed by 2 bases and V by 5 bases; bases with no gene match: 6. CDR3 region: CASSTHRGAYNEQFF. CDR3 nucleotides: TGTGCCAGCAGCACTCATCGGGGGGCCTACAATGAGCAGTTCTTC.

In this sample, this clonotype turned up a few times. The rearrangement uses TRBV7-7 and TRBJ2-7, with 7 bases that match TRBD1. The ends lost 5 bases at V and 3 bases at J; junction bases unmatched: 4. CDR1 SSHAT and CDR2 FNYEAQ come from the germline V gene (reference sequence). This CDR3 region has 13 residues. The CDR3 DNA sequence: TGTGCCAGCAGCCGAGGGACAGACTACGAGCAGTACTTC. Residues: CASSRGTDYEQYF.

This clonotype was observed many times. This chain uses TRBV7-9 with TRBJ2-7, with a weak D call TRBD1 (6 bases). This CDR3 has 13 amino acids. V shed 2 bases and J shed 6 bases, with 11 bases lying between them. CDR1 and CDR2 (germline): SEHNR, FQNEAQ (reference sequence). CDR3 sequence (DNA): TGTGCCAGCAGCTTATCAGGGGTCGGCGAGCAGTACTTC. Protein product: CASSLSGVGEQYF.

This clonotype was counted between two and nine times. The rearrangement uses TRBV5-1 and TRBJ1-1, with 10 bases aligning to TRBD1. V lost 4 bases, J lost 5 bases, and 11 bases stayed unmatched. In germline, CDR1 is SGHRS, CDR2 YFSETQ. The CDR3 consists of 16 residues. The CDR3 reads CASSVGQGLFRTEAFF. The CDR3 nucleotides are TGCGCCAGCAGCGTGGGACAGGGGTTATTTAGGACTGAAGCTTTCTTT.

This clonotype occurred a few times. A read error may account for a junction end that differs from germline. The V call is TRBV6-4, the J call TRBJ2-3; D may be TRBD1 or TRBD2 (5 bases each). The germline gives CDR1 MRHNA, CDR2 SNTAGT. CDR3 length: 13 residues. The CDR3 loop is CASSRTTRGLQIF. The CDR3 nucleotides read TGTGCCAGCAGTCGTACGACCCGGGGCCTACAGATTTTT.

V gene TRBV2 combines with J gene TRBJ1-1; D perhaps matches TRBD1 (5 bases). Germline lookup yields CDR1 SNHLY and CDR2 FYNNEI. The CDR3 covers 14 residues. Trimming removed 6 bases from V and 1 base from J, with 12 bases in between. In DNA, the CDR3 is TGTGCCAGCAGGGTCGTCAGGGAGAACACTGAAGCTTTCTTT. It codes for CASRVVRENTEAFF.

The chain couples TRBV19 to TRBJ1-4, with no clear D. With 3 bases removed from V and 8 bases from J, the gap between germline ends came to 13 bases. CDR3 length: 14 residues. The germline gives CDR1 LNHDA, CDR2 SQIVND (reference sequence). The CDR3 spells CASSIFRSEEKLFF. DNA for the CDR3: TGTGCCAGTAGTATCTTCAGGTCAGAAGAAAAACTGTTTTTT.

CDR3 bases: TGTGCCAGCAGCTTACGTTCGGATACGCAGTATTTT. Residues: CASSLRSDTQYF. The J gene is TRBJ2-3, the V gene TRBV13; D is ambiguous. This CDR3 has 12 residues. The ends were cut back, 2 bases at V and 6 bases at J, with 6 bases in the middle. The germline V gene has CDR1 PRHDT and CDR2 FYEKMQ (reference sequence). Full variable domain (remainder filled in from reference TRBV13 and TRBJ2-3): AAGVIQSPRHLIKEKRETATLKCYPIPRHDTVYWYQQGPGQDPQFLISFYEKMQSDKGSIPDRFSAQQFSDYHSELNMSSLELGDSALYFCASSLRSDTQYFGPGTRLTVL.

The sample holds many counts of this clonotype. The chain recombines TRBV5-1 with TRBJ1-1; D not certain. The V and J ends lost 1 base and 1 base respectively, with 14 bases between them. Germline CDR1 and CDR2: SGHRS and YFSETQ. The CDR3 runs 16 residues. This CDR3 is CASSLTQRGQNTEAFF. CDR3 in DNA: TGCGCCAGCAGCTTGACTCAGCGCGGGCAGAACACTGAAGCTTTCTTT.

This clonotype was observed at least ten times. The gene calls are TRBV12-3 or TRBV12-4 and TRBJ2-7, with no clear D. V shed 3 bases and J shed 8 bases, with 14 bases lying between them. This CDR3 has 13 residues. CDR3 nucleotide sequence: TGTGCCAGCAGTTTTACCCGTGGCGATAAGCAGTACTTC. Translating gives CASSFTRGDKQYF.

This clonotype has just a few counts. This chain uses TRBV5-1 with TRBJ2-3; 10 nucleotides line up with TRBD2. The CDR3 has 16 residues. The germline gives CDR1 SGHRS, CDR2 YFSETQ. V was clipped by 2 bases and J by 1 base; unmatched bases: 4. In DNA, the CDR3 is TGCGCCAGCAGCTTATATCTAGCGGGGGGCACAGATACGCAGTATTTT. It encodes CASSLYLAGGTDTQYF. Full variable domain (rest looked up from reference TRBV5-1 and TRBJ2-3): KAGVTQTPRYLIKTRGQQVTLSCSPISGHRSVSWYQQTPGQGLQFLFEYFSETQRNKGNFPGRFSGRQFSNSRSEMNVSTLELGDSALYLCASSLYLAGGTDTQYFGPGTRLTVL.

The chain links TRBV3-1 to TRBJ2-7, with D possibly being TRBD1 or TRBD2 (5 bases each). The V gene's germline CDR1 is LGHDT and CDR2 YNNKEL (reference sequence). The CDR3 length is 16 residues. The V end was cut by 0 bases, the J end by 2 bases, with 14 bases between. In nucleotides, the CDR3 is TGTGCCAGCAGCCAAGATCGGGACCTCCCCACCTACGAGCAGTACTTC. This encodes CASSQDRDLPTYEQYF.

This clonotype was seen only a few times. The rearrangement links TRBV6-1 to TRBJ1-2; D is unclear. V shed 5 bases and J shed 4 bases, with 8 bases lying between them. The germline CDR1 and CDR2 sequences are MNHNS and SASEGT. This CDR3 has 12 residues. The CDR3 sequence: CASSRQTYGYTF. CDR3 coding DNA: TGTGCCAGCAGTCGGCAGACCTATGGCTACACCTTC.

This clonotype was seen at least ten times. The V gene is TRBV12-3 or TRBV12-4, the J gene TRBJ1-5; D gene ambiguous. The CDR3 length is 14 residues. Trimming pared 4 bases from V and 5 bases from J, leaving 12 bases between. The CDR3 region is CASSSPHVDQPQHF. In DNA, the CDR3 is TGTGCCAGCAGTTCACCGCACGTGGATCAGCCCCAGCATTTT.

This clonotype has only a few counts. This sequence joins TRBV5-1 and TRBJ1-2, with TRBD1 matching 7 bases. This CDR3 contains 14 residues. Germline V gives CDR1 SGHRS, CDR2 YFSETQ. V dropped 5 bases and J dropped 4; count of bases not matched to a gene: 8. As DNA, the CDR3 is TGCGCCAGCAGTATGGAAGGGACAGCCTATGGCTACACCTTC. This encodes CASSMEGTAYGYTF.

This clonotype was observed at least ten times. The chain is built from TRBV5-1 and TRBJ2-2; D is possibly TRBD1 (6 bases). Germline V gives CDR1 SGHRS, CDR2 YFSETQ. The V end was cut by 6 bases, the J end by 7 bases, with 13 bases between. CDR3 length equals 13 residues. CDR3 loop: CASTWTAVGELFF. The CDR3, as DNA: TGCGCCAGCACTTGGACAGCCGTCGGGGAGCTGTTTTTT.

This clonotype was counted only a few times. V usage is TRBV4-2 and J usage is TRBJ2-1; 13 bases match TRBD2. Germline loops: CDR1 LGHNA, CDR2 YNFKEQ. After removal of 5 bases from V and 0 bases from J, the junction contained 10 bases not matched to a gene. This CDR3 comprises 19 residues. Here the CDR3 reads CASSGGTSGVRGSYNEQFF. The CDR3 bases are TGTGCCAGCAGCGGAGGGACTAGCGGGGTTAGGGGCTCCTACAATGAGCAGTTCTTC.

The chain recombines TRBV5-1 with TRBJ2-6; no firm D call. The CDR3 has 16 residues. The V gene's germline CDR1 is SGHRS and CDR2 YFSETQ. Trimming pared 2 bases from V and 0 bases from J, leaving 9 bases between. CDR3 loop: CASSLTTVSGANVLTF. The CDR3 DNA is TGCGCCAGCAGCTTAACTACAGTCTCTGGGGCCAACGTCCTGACTTTC.

This chain uses TRBV12-3 or TRBV12-4 with TRBJ1-2; unclear D gene. The V and J ends lost 5 bases and 6 bases respectively, with 25 bases between them. The CDR3 spans 17 residues. The CDR3 DNA reads TGTGCCAGCAGTATATACCCGCAACAGCTCCGATATCATGGCTACACCTTC. Amino acid sequence: CASSIYPQQLRYHGYTF.